The clone carrying this TCR beta chain was counted once. These data originate in a study of shared clonotypes between healthy human individuals. The CDR3 consists of 14 residues. The germline gives CDR1 SGHAT, CDR2 FQNNGV. Trimming took 4 bases from V and 8 from J, leaving 15 bases between them. TCRdb's copy holds only in-frame clones and misses some; the assay was immunoSEQ multiplex PCR. The table has fewer than 650,000 clones, around 78% seen once. The receptor's source is a woman in her thirties or forties in good health. Some clones in this sample may be carry-over from other donors' samples. The gene calls are TRBV11-2 and TRBJ1-3, with unresolved D. Sequencing used PBMCs. DNA of the CDR3: TGTGCCAGCAGCTCTGGACGAGTTACGGACACCATATATTTT. It codes for CASSSGRVTDTIYF.